This T cell receptor (beta chain) was captured by sequencing in a study of CD8+ T cells in alopecia areata. Extraction of RNA preceded its reverse transcription into cDNA, which served as the sequencing template. Some clones are missing from TCRdb's copy, which holds only in-frame ones; the method was immunoSEQ multiplex PCR. The table lists over 150,000 clones, about 61% of them singletons. The length of the CDR3 is 14 residues. This chain links TRBV21-1 with TRBJ1-2. TRBV21-1 is termed a pseudogene. This clonotype originated in a human donor in good health. Sequencing was carried out using CD8+ T cells sorted from blood. The CDR3 nucleotides read TGTGCCAGCAGCAAAGCGGCGGGGAGCTATGGCTACACCTTC. This encodes CASSKAAGSYGYTF.